This passage covers 4 T cell receptor beta chains from one sample sequenced in a study of blood T cell repertoires in COVID-19. Here immunoSEQ multiplex PCR was the method, and the copy in TCRdb shows in-frame clones only, minus some. The sample carries 65,000 to 75,000 clones, around nine tenths recorded once. Sequencing was performed on peripheral blood. These TCRs come from a man aged 50 to 59 with acute or convalescent COVID-19.

This rearrangement joins TRBV5-1 to TRBJ1-2, with 7 bases lining up with TRBD1. CDR1 SGHRS and CDR2 YFSETQ come from the germline V gene. With V trimmed by 0 bases and J by 5 bases, 4 bases remained unmatched. CDR3 length: 14 residues. The CDR3 DNA follows: TGCGCCAGCAGCTTGGGACAGGGAGTTTATGGCTACACCTTC. It encodes CASSLGQGVYGYTF.

The chain combines TRBV15 with TRBJ2-4; a weak D match, TRBD2 (7 bases). From germline, CDR1 is LNHNV and CDR2 YYDKDF (reference sequence). The CDR3 is made up of 16 amino acids. Trimming pared 1 base from V and 2 bases from J, leaving 12 bases between. CDR3 coding DNA: TGTGCCACCAGCAGAGGCGGCGGGGGCACCAAAAACATTCAGTACTTC. It encodes CATSRGGGGTKNIQYF.

The gene calls are TRBV6-5 and TRBJ2-4; TRBD2 matches 7 bases. Germline loops: CDR1 MNHEY, CDR2 SVGAGI. V shed 4 bases and J 9 bases; nucleotides not matched to a gene: 6. The CDR3 sequence is 13 residues long. The CDR3 sequence: CASSLGGRGIQYF. CDR3 bases: TGTGCCAGCAGTTTGGGCGGGAGAGGCATTCAGTACTTC.

The chain joins TRBV7-9 to TRBJ1-4; D gene unclear. In germline, CDR1 is SEHNR, CDR2 FQNEAQ (reference sequence). With 3 bases removed from V and 0 bases from J, the gap between germline ends came to 8 bases. This CDR3 has 15 residues. CDR3 protein: CASSLGSTTNEKLFF. The CDR3 DNA follows: TGTGCCAGCAGCTTGGGCTCTACAACTAATGAAAAACTGTTTTTT.